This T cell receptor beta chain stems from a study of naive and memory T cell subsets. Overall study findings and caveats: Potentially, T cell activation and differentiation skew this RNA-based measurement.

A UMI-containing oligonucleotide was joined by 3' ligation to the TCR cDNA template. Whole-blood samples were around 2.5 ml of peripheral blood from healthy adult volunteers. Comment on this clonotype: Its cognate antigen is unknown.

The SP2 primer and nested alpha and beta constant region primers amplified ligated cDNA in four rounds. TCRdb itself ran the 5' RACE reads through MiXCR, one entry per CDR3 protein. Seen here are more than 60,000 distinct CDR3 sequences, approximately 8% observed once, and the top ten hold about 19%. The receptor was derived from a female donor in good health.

In DNA, the CDR3 is TGCGCCAGCAGCCTGGGACCCTCTGGAAACACCATATATTTT. Translation: CASSLGPSGNTIYF. This rearrangement joins TRBV4-3 to TRBJ1-3, with TRBD1 as a possible D gene (5 bases). The CDR3 sequence is 14 residues long. V lost 4 bases, J lost 0 bases, and 7 bases lay in between. The germline V gene has CDR1 LGHNA and CDR2 YSLEER.